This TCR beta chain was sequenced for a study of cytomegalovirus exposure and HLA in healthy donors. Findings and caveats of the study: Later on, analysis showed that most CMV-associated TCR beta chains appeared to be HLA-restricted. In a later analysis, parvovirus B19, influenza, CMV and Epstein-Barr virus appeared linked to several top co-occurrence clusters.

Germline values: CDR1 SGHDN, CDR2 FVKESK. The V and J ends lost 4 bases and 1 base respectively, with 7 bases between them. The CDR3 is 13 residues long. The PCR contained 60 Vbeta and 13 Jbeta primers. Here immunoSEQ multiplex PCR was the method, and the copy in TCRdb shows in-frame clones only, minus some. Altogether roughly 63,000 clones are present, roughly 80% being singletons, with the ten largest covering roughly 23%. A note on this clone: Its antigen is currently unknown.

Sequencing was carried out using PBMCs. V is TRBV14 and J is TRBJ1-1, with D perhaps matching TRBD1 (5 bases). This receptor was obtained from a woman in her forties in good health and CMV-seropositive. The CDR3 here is CASSPQGNTEAFF. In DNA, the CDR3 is TGTGCCAGCAGCCCCCAGGGGAACACTGAAGCTTTCTTT.